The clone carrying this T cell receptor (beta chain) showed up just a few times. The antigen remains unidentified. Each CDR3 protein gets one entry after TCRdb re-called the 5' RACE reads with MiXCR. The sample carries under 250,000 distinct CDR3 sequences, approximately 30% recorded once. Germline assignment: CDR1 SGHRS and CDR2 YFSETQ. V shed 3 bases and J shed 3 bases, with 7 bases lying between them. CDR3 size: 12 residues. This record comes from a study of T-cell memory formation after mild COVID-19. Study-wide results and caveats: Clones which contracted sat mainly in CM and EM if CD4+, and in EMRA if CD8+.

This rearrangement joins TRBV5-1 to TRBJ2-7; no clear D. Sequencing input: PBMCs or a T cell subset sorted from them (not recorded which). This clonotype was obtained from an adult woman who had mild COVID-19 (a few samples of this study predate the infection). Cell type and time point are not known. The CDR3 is CASSSDNYEQYF. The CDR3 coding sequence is TGCGCCAGCAGCTCAGATAACTACGAGCAGTACTTC. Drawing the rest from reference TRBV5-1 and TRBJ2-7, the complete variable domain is KAGVTQTPRYLIKTRGQQVTLSCSPISGHRSVSWYQQTPGQGLQFLFEYFSETQRNKGNFPGRFSGRQFSNSRSEMNVSTLELGDSALYLCASSSDNYEQYFGPGTRLTVT.